One sample yielded the 8 T cell receptor beta chains listed below, sequenced in a study of T cell responses to AZD1222 COVID-19 vaccine (dated by TCRdb to the early 2020s). The sample's time point label is to be understood as: baseline before first vaccination. The library was produced with the immunoSEQ multiplex PCR assay. TCRdb provides this immuneACCESS table in a form limited to in-frame rearrangements. Some clones are lacking; in checked studies, under half of them reflect an unresolved V gene, and why the rest are absent is not known. This sample holds 85,000 to 110,000 clones; about 90% were observed only once. About 5% of the sample comes from the top ten. This specimen was peripheral blood, taken on day 0 of AZD1222 vaccination. The source of these receptors is an adult in good health.

The rearrangement joins TRBV7-2 to TRBJ2-5; D call uncertain. There are 14 residues in the CDR3. Deletions cut 5 bases from V and 5 bases from J, with 15 bases between. From germline, CDR1 is SGHTA and CDR2 FQGNSA. CDR3: CASSIQTGRETQYF. For the CDR3, the DNA is TGTGCCAGCAGCATCCAGACTGGGCGGGAGACCCAGTACTTC.

This clone showed up just once. V and J are TRBV9 and TRBJ1-1; maybe TRBD1 (5 bases). Trimming stripped 4 bases from V and 5 bases from J, with 15 bases between. Germline CDR1 is SGDLS and CDR2 is YYNGEE. This CDR3 spans 14 amino acids. The CDR3 is CASSLGTAPTEAFF. CDR3 DNA: TGTGCCAGCAGCCTGGGGACCGCCCCAACTGAAGCTTTCTTT.

This chain links TRBV10-3 with TRBJ2-1, with D possibly matching TRBD2 (7 bases). V was shortened by 4 bases and J by 8 bases, with 15 bases between the two germline ends. CDR1 and CDR2 (germline): ENHRY, SYGVKD. There are 14 residues in the CDR3. The CDR3 spells CAISVGGAVDEQFF. Written as DNA, the CDR3 is TGTGCCATCAGTGTTGGGGGGGCGGTGGATGAGCAGTTCTTC.

J is TRBJ2-1 and V is TRBV7-9; the match to TRBD1 covers 10 bases. The CDR3 totals 14 residues. Germline V lookup: CDR1 SEHNR, CDR2 FQNEAQ (reference sequence). J lost 6 bases, V lost 5 bases, and 4 bases had no gene match. As DNA, the CDR3 is TGTGCCAGCAGCCAGGGACAGGGGCTCAATGAGCAGTTCTTC. Amino acid sequence: CASSQGQGLNEQFF.

The chain links TRBV15 to TRBJ2-5; no definite D call. CDR1 and CDR2 (germline): LNHNV, YYDKDF (reference sequence). CDR3 size: 13 residues. V gave up 0 bases and J gave up 5 bases, with 7 bases separating them. CDR3 sequence reads: CATSRDLGETQYF. The DNA for the CDR3 is TGTGCCACCAGCAGAGATTTGGGGGAGACCCAGTACTTC.

V gene TRBV2 combines with J gene TRBJ1-2; TRBD1 might be the D (5 bases). The germline V gene has CDR1 SNHLY and CDR2 FYNNEI. The germline V and J ends were trimmed by 6 bases and 0 bases, with 11 bases remaining between them. The CDR3 totals 14 residues. CDR3: CASSPDSTNYGYTF. The CDR3 coding sequence is TGTGCCAGCAGCCCCGACAGTACTAACTATGGCTACACCTTC. Variable domain in full (rest from reference TRBV2 and TRBJ1-2): EPEVTQTPSHQVTQMGQEVILRCVPISNHLYFYWYRQILGQKVEFLVSFYNNEISEKSEIFDDQFSVERPDGSNFTLKIRSTKLEDSAMYFCASSPDSTNYGYTFGSGTRLTVV.

The chain joins TRBV2 to TRBJ2-7; 8 bases match TRBD2. Germline V CDR1 and CDR2: SNHLY, FYNNEI. Unmatched junction bases numbered 9, after V lost 8 bases and J lost 3 bases. The CDR3 loop spans 14 amino acids. The CDR3 loop reads CASLWRGVFYEQYF. Written as DNA, the CDR3 is TGTGCCAGCTTATGGCGGGGGGTGTTCTACGAGCAGTACTTC.

Details on this clone: An end of the junction does not agree with germline; a read error may underlie this. The V gene is TRBV19, the J gene TRBJ1-1; 7 nucleotides line up with TRBD1. Germline V gene lookup returns CDR1 LNHDA and CDR2 SQIVND (reference sequence). The CDR3 has 14 residues. The CDR3 nucleotides read TGTGCCAGTAGCATAGACAGGGTGAACACTGAAGCTTTCTTT. Protein sequence: CASSIDRVNTEAFF. Drawing the rest from reference TRBV19 and TRBJ1-1, the complete variable domain is DGGITQSPKYLFRKEGQNVTLSCEQNLNHDAMYWYRQDPGQGLRLIYYSQIVNDFQKGDIAEGYSVSREKKESFPLTVTSAQKNPTAFYLCASSIDRVNTEAFFGQGTRLTVV.